This is a list of T cell receptor beta chains from one sample in a study of T cell responses to AZD1222 COVID-19 vaccine. TCRdb keeps only in-frame clones here, not all; method: immunoSEQ multiplex PCR. The table lists more than 95,000 clones, approximately 88% of them singletons. The input for sequencing was peripheral blood, taken on day 0 of AZD1222 vaccination. These receptors were collected from an adult in good health. Each CDR3 is given with its conserved first and last residue. D genes are given only for firm matches.

CDR3 protein: CASSLNGAGNTIYF
D gene: .
J gene: TRBJ1-3
V gene: TRBV5-1

CDR3 protein: CASSSDRENQPQHF
D gene: .
J gene: TRBJ1-5
V gene: TRBV7-9

CDR3 protein: CASSLAQGGPGELFF
D gene: .
J gene: TRBJ2-2
V gene: TRBV27

CDR3 protein: CASSGGRNEKLFF
D gene: TRBD1
J gene: TRBJ1-4
V gene: TRBV6-5

CDR3 protein: CASTTSIGEQFF
D gene: .
J gene: TRBJ2-1
V gene: TRBV6-5

CDR3 protein: CATSDGEAYEQYF
D gene: .
J gene: TRBJ2-7
V gene: TRBV24-1

CDR3 protein: CASSYPPGQNTEAFF
D gene: .
J gene: TRBJ1-1
V gene: TRBV6-6

CDR3 protein: CASSPRPPDEQFF
D gene: .
J gene: TRBJ2-1
V gene: TRBV11-2

CDR3 protein: CASSSGGDEQFF
D gene: .
J gene: TRBJ2-1
V gene: TRBV2

CDR3 protein: CASSVYRDTNTGELFF
D gene: .
J gene: TRBJ2-2
V gene: TRBV9

CDR3 protein: CASSLVTSGGDSTYEQYF
D gene: TRBD2
J gene: TRBJ2-7
V gene: TRBV7-2

CDR3 protein: CASSGGTGGWYNEQFF
D gene: TRBD1
J gene: TRBJ2-1
V gene: TRBV9

CDR3 protein: CASSPAQRGSGDEQFF
D gene: TRBD2
J gene: TRBJ2-1
V gene: TRBV18

CDR3 protein: CASSYYSNYGYTF
D gene: .
J gene: TRBJ1-2
V gene: TRBV6-2/TRBV6-3

CDR3 protein: CASSQRQGTNEKLFF
D gene: TRBD1
J gene: TRBJ1-4
V gene: TRBV18

CDR3 protein: CASRGFGEAFF
D gene: .
J gene: TRBJ1-1
V gene: TRBV9

CDR3 protein: CASSPDRGLSGYTF
D gene: TRBD1
J gene: TRBJ1-2
V gene: TRBV5-1

CDR3 protein: CASSGKYEQYF
D gene: .
J gene: TRBJ2-7
V gene: TRBV12-3/TRBV12-4

CDR3 protein: CATKGTGRYEQYF
D gene: .
J gene: TRBJ2-7
V gene: TRBV10-3

CDR3 protein: CASSPGTGSSYEQYF
D gene: TRBD1
J gene: TRBJ2-7
V gene: TRBV19

CDR3 protein: CASSLGGVTLSYNEQFF
D gene: .
J gene: TRBJ2-1
V gene: TRBV7-8

CDR3 protein: CASSWSNQPQHF
D gene: .
J gene: TRBJ1-5
V gene: TRBV19

CDR3 protein: CASSQKSPVAFF
D gene: .
J gene: TRBJ1-1
V gene: TRBV3-1/TRBV3-2

CDR3 protein: CASNDGASSYEQYF
D gene: .
J gene: TRBJ2-7
V gene: TRBV19

CDR3 protein: CAISDRGETQYF
D gene: .
J gene: TRBJ2-5
V gene: TRBV10-3

CDR3 protein: CASSPGLGGYEQYF
D gene: TRBD2
J gene: TRBJ2-7
V gene: TRBV18

CDR3 protein: CASRGTDTQYF
D gene: .
J gene: TRBJ2-3
V gene: TRBV27

CDR3 protein: CASSDQGRNTIYF
D gene: .
J gene: TRBJ1-3
V gene: TRBV10-2

CDR3 protein: CASSQALAEYNEQFF
D gene: TRBD2
J gene: TRBJ2-1
V gene: TRBV4-3

CDR3 protein: CAISEGTSLVNEQFF
D gene: TRBD2
J gene: TRBJ2-1
V gene: TRBV10-3

CDR3 protein: CASRLAGETQYF
D gene: TRBD2
J gene: TRBJ2-5
V gene: TRBV12-3/TRBV12-4

CDR3 protein: CASSEGFRNTEAFF
D gene: .
J gene: TRBJ1-1
V gene: TRBV7-9

CDR3 protein: CASSIGVGTEAFF
D gene: .
J gene: TRBJ1-1
V gene: TRBV19

CDR3 protein: CASSERAGVQETQYF
D gene: TRBD2
J gene: TRBJ2-5
V gene: TRBV10-1

CDR3 protein: CASSQDEGNTGELFF
D gene: .
J gene: TRBJ2-2
V gene: TRBV4-1

CDR3 protein: CASSYPALHTDTQYF
D gene: .
J gene: TRBJ2-3
V gene: TRBV5-8

CDR3 protein: CASSPLGGSDTQYF
D gene: .
J gene: TRBJ2-3
V gene: TRBV19

CDR3 protein: CASSQTGVSYEQYF
D gene: TRBD1
J gene: TRBJ2-7
V gene: TRBV7-2

CDR3 protein: CASSQQGQVNYGYTF
D gene: TRBD1
J gene: TRBJ1-2
V gene: TRBV11-2

CDR3 protein: CASSLAGYSNQPQHF
D gene: .
J gene: TRBJ1-5
V gene: TRBV7-6

CDR3 protein: CASSIYLGQDYNYGYTF
D gene: TRBD1
J gene: TRBJ1-2
V gene: TRBV19

CDR3 protein: CASGLVLGQAIEEQYF
D gene: .
J gene: TRBJ2-7
V gene: TRBV12-5

CDR3 protein: CASSQLNSPLHF
D gene: .
J gene: TRBJ1-6
V gene: TRBV28

CDR3 protein: CASSLERLSGNTIYF
D gene: .
J gene: TRBJ1-3
V gene: TRBV11-2

CDR3 protein: CASIPGANVLTF
D gene: .
J gene: TRBJ2-6
V gene: TRBV27

CDR3 protein: CAWSVTFYNEQFF
D gene: .
J gene: TRBJ2-1
V gene: TRBV30

CDR3 protein: CSARDGSGYTF
D gene: .
J gene: TRBJ1-2
V gene: TRBV20-1

CDR3 protein: CASRSSVPREQYF
D gene: .
J gene: TRBJ2-7
V gene: TRBV28

CDR3 protein: CASSDTGFYGYTF
D gene: .
J gene: TRBJ1-2
V gene: TRBV6-4

CDR3 protein: CASKAGPNSPLHF
D gene: .
J gene: TRBJ1-6
V gene: TRBV6-4

CDR3 protein: CSGFINEKLFF
D gene: .
J gene: TRBJ1-4
V gene: TRBV29-1